A single TCR beta chain is shown here with its context. Antigen unknown. These data originate in a study of early T cells in non-severe SARS-CoV-2 infection. Study at large: Bulk RNA from unsorted whole blood was sequenced; chains were unpaired. Overall study results and limits: Private and CD4 specificities were missed by VDJdb matching, which favored anti-spike CD8 responses.

Individual cDNA molecules received unique molecular identifiers during library preparation. In TCRdb, the 5' RACE reads were re-called with MiXCR into one record per CDR3 protein. In the table there are 90,000 or so distinct CDR3 sequences, about 16% of which are singletons. The germline V gene has CDR1 DFQATT and CDR2 SNEGSKA (reference sequence). This CDR3 has 15 amino acids. V lost 5 bases, J lost 2 bases, and 8 bases stayed unmatched. What was sequenced was whole blood. The receptor was isolated from an adult who was a healthcare worker with PCR-confirmed SARS-CoV-2 infection or an uninfected control (not recorded which). This chain connects TRBV20-1 to TRBJ2-3; 9 bases are shared with TRBD2. In DNA, the CDR3 is TGCAGTGCTCGGCTAGCGGGACCTTTCACAGATACGCAGTATTTT. Translated: CSARLAGPFTDTQYF.